These 23 T cell receptor beta chains were sequenced from one sample in a study of shared clonotypes between healthy human individuals. The assay was immunoSEQ multiplex PCR, and TCRdb's table has in-frame clones only and misses some. The table shows millions of clones, with more than 80% occurring only once. Sequenced sample: naive CD4+ T cells sorted from blood. Subset noted: CD45RA+ positively selected. Source of these receptors: a young man in good health.

The CDR3 nucleotides read TGCGCCAGCAGCCAAGAAGGGGGCGGGAGGGCCTACAATGAGCAGTTCTTC. Its protein is CASSQEGGGRAYNEQFF. The V and J genes are TRBV4-1 and TRBJ2-1, with 9 bases that match TRBD2. The germline V gene encodes CDR1 MGHRA and CDR2 YSYEKL. V lost 0 bases and J lost 2; bases outside the gene matches: 5. CDR3 size: 17 residues.

The chain has TRBV6-1 and TRBJ2-2, with D tentatively TRBD1 (6 bases). Between the trimmed V and J ends, which lost 7 bases and 0 bases, there was a span of 12 bases. Germline V gene data show CDR1 as MNHNS and CDR2 as SASEGT. The CDR3 consists of 15 residues. CDR3 loop: CASNSRTANTGELFF. CDR3 nucleotide sequence: TGTGCCAGCAACTCCAGGACAGCGAACACCGGGGAGCTGTTTTTT.

The chain carries TRBV9 and TRBJ2-1; TRBD2 agrees at 8 bases. CDR1 is SGDLS, CDR2 YYNGEE, per germline. J lost 5 bases, V lost 1 base, and 5 bases had no gene match. This CDR3 is built from 15 residues. The CDR3 region has the DNA TGTGCCAGCAGCGTATCAAGCGGGAGTCACAATGAGCAGTTCTTC. Amino acid sequence: CASSVSSGSHNEQFF.

V is TRBV15 and J is TRBJ2-7, with D tentatively TRBD1 (6 bases). V gave up 0 bases and J gave up 9 bases, with 21 bases separating them. Germline-derived CDR1 and CDR2 are LNHNV and YYDKDF (reference sequence). CDR3 length: 16 amino acids. CDR3 sequence reads: CATSRDLVGQNLGQYF. The CDR3 DNA reads TGTGCCACCAGCAGAGATTTAGTCGGACAGAACCTTGGGCAGTACTTC.

The genes are TRBV5-4 and TRBJ1-6; no clear D. Looked up from germline, CDR1 is SGHNT and CDR2 is YYREEE (reference sequence). V lost 3 bases, J lost 4 bases, and 14 bases lay in between. The CDR3 is made up of 16 amino acids. Here the CDR3 DNA reads TGTGCCAGCAGCTCCGTATCCAGTCAGTATAATTCACCCCTCCACTTT. Its translation is CASSSVSSQYNSPLHF.

J is TRBJ2-5 and V is TRBV11-3; D not resolved. CDR3 length equals 13 residues. Germline lookup yields CDR1 SGHNT and CDR2 YENEEA. V was clipped by 5 bases and J by 5 bases, with 12 bases between them. The CDR3 sequence: CASSPGPAETQYF. CDR3 nucleotides: TGTGCCAGCAGCCCAGGACCCGCGGAGACCCAGTACTTC.

The genes are TRBV4-1 and TRBJ1-6; possible D gene TRBD1, 5 bases. The CDR3 length is 15 residues. Trimming removed 2 bases at V and 10 bases at J, with 15 bases between. Per germline, CDR1 MGHRA and CDR2 YSYEKL. The CDR3 nucleotides are TGCGCCAGCAGCCAAATGGGGCAGTTCGAATCACCCCTCCACTTT. As protein: CASSQMGQFESPLHF.

The chain couples TRBV30 to TRBJ2-5, with D perhaps TRBD1 or TRBD2 (5 bases each). The CDR3 has 12 amino acids. CDR1 and CDR2 from the germline V gene are GTSNPN and SVGIG (reference sequence). Trimming pared 5 bases from V and 5 bases from J, leaving 12 bases between. CDR3 sequence (DNA): TGTGCCTGGGGGGACCTTTCGGAGACCCAGTACTTC. Residues: CAWGDLSETQYF.

The rearrangement links TRBV18 to TRBJ2-1, with D unclear. CDR3 length: 14 amino acids. CDR1 and CDR2 (germline): KGHSH, LQKENI. V was cut by 5 bases and J by 5 bases, with 13 bases left in between. CDR3 protein: CASSTNDGNNEQFF. The CDR3 bases are TGTGCCAGCTCAACGAACGACGGAAACAATGAGCAGTTCTTC.

The chain joins TRBV27 to TRBJ2-5, with 7 nucleotides matching TRBD2. The trim removed 2 bases at V and 5 bases at J, leaving 5 bases unmatched. Germline V gene lookup returns CDR1 MNHEY and CDR2 SMNVEV (reference sequence). This CDR3 region has 14 residues. The DNA for the CDR3 is TGTGCCAGCAGTTTAATGGGGGGAGGGGAGACCCAGTACTTC. As protein: CASSLMGGGETQYF.

The chain is built from TRBV7-2 and TRBJ2-1; maybe TRBD2 (6 bases). V was clipped by 0 bases and J by 0 bases, with 12 bases between them. The CDR3 spans 17 residues. Per the germline V gene, CDR1 is SGHTA and CDR2 is FQGNSA. This chain's CDR3 is CASSLAPTSSSYNEQFF. The CDR3 region has the DNA TGTGCCAGCAGCTTAGCCCCGACTAGTAGCTCCTACAATGAGCAGTTCTTC.

V is TRBV21-1 and J is TRBJ1-5; no DNA check was done on the table's D call, TRBD1. TRBV21-1 is deemed a pseudogene. The CDR3 length is 17 residues. CDR3 region: CASSFADRGIGNQPQHF. The CDR3 DNA follows: TGTGCCAGCAGCTTCGCGGACAGGGGGATAGGCAATCAGCCCCAGCATTTT.

As concerns this clone: Other DNA sequences in this sample translate to the same CDR3. The chain is built from TRBV18 and TRBJ2-5, with unresolved D. Germline CDR1 is KGHSH and CDR2 is LQKENI. This CDR3 has 13 residues. With 4 bases removed from V and 2 bases from J, the gap between germline ends came to 8 bases. The CDR3 DNA reads as TGTGCCAGCTCACGCGACTCGCAAGAGACCCAGTACTTC. As protein: CASSRDSQETQYF.

The chain couples TRBV10-3 to TRBJ2-2; D is uncertain. V lost 2 bases to trimming and J lost 1 base, with 8 bases between them. This CDR3 is built from 15 residues. CDR1 is ENHRY and CDR2 is SYGVKD in the germline V gene. The chain's CDR3 is CAISEAGKNTGELFF. In DNA form, the CDR3 reads TGTGCCATCAGTGAGGCCGGAAAGAACACCGGGGAGCTGTTTTTT.

CDR3 bases: TGTGCCAGCAGCAACAGGGGCTTTGAGCCCCAGCATTTT. This codes for CASSNRGFEPQHF. The chain links TRBV27 to TRBJ1-5; 7 nucleotides line up with TRBD1. J gave up 8 bases and V 6 bases, and 7 bases lay outside the gene matches. The CDR3 extends over 13 amino acids. CDR1 and CDR2 (germline): MNHEY, SMNVEV (reference sequence).

The chain combines TRBV5-1 with TRBJ2-4; weak D call: TRBD1 (5 bases). This CDR3 is built from 14 residues. CDR1 and CDR2 from the germline V gene are SGHRS and YFSETQ. V was cut by 0 bases and J by 4 bases, with 8 bases left in between. The CDR3 coding sequence is TGCGCCAGCAGCTTGGCCGCAGGGAAAAACATTCAGTACTTC. Protein product: CASSLAAGKNIQYF.

This chain links TRBV5-8 with TRBJ1-5; the D gene is possibly TRBD1 (5 bases). V was trimmed by 4 bases and J by 2 bases, leaving 16 bases between them. CDR1 and CDR2 (germline): SGHTS, YDEGEE. This CDR3 has 16 amino acids. The CDR3 region is CASSRSRGSGNQPQHF. The CDR3 DNA reads TGTGCCAGCAGCCGAAGCCGGGGCTCAGGCAATCAGCCCCAGCATTTT.

Remarks on this clone: The same CDR3 is also encoded by other DNA sequences in this sample. The chain employs TRBV2 and TRBJ2-5, with D possibly TRBD2 on 6 matching bases. The germline gives CDR1 SNHLY, CDR2 FYNNEI. Trimming cost V 5 bases and J 1 base, with 8 bases left between them. CDR3 length: 13 amino acids. CDR3 DNA sequence: TGTGCCAGCAGTTGGGACTCCCAAGAGACCCAGTACTTC. This encodes CASSWDSQETQYF.

V is TRBV18 and J is TRBJ1-6, with unresolved D. CDR1 is KGHSH and CDR2 is LQKENI in the germline V gene. The length of the CDR3 is 16 residues. Between the trimmed V and J ends, which lost 0 bases and 2 bases, there was a span of 8 bases. As DNA, the CDR3 is TGTGCCAGCTCACCACCGGGTTTGGCCTATAATTCACCCCTCCACTTT. Translating gives CASSPPGLAYNSPLHF.

V and J are TRBV2 and TRBJ2-2; TRBD1 agrees at 10 bases. The ends lost 1 base at V and 4 bases at J; junction bases unmatched: 0. Germline V gives CDR1 SNHLY, CDR2 FYNNEI. The CDR3 loop spans 15 amino acids. DNA of the CDR3: TGTGCCAGCAGTGAAGGGACAGGGGGCACCGGGGAGCTGTTTTTT. As protein: CASSEGTGGTGELFF.

The CDR3 reads CASSGRDRCSYEQYF. The CDR3 DNA is TGTGCCAGCAGTGGGCGGGACAGATGCTCCTACGAGCAGTACTTC. The V gene is TRBV6-1, the J gene TRBJ2-7; D is perhaps TRBD1 (7 bases). The germline V gene encodes CDR1 MNHNS and CDR2 SASEGT. The CDR3 has 15 amino acids. With 4 bases removed from V and 0 bases from J, the gap between germline ends came to 13 bases.

This clone was seen once. The CDR3 DNA reads as TGTGCCAGCAGCTTACCGACAGTCATGAACACTGAAGCTTTCTTT. Its protein product is CASSLPTVMNTEAFF. V is TRBV7-9 and J is TRBJ1-1; D may be TRBD1 (5 bases). With 2 bases removed from V and 0 bases from J, the gap between germline ends came to 10 bases. This CDR3 is 15 amino acids long. The germline V gene has CDR1 SEHNR and CDR2 FQNEAQ (reference sequence).

The rearrangement links TRBV19 to TRBJ2-1, with a weak D call TRBD1 (6 bases). This CDR3 has 15 amino acids. Trimming took off 5 bases at V and 6 bases at J, with 17 bases between the two ends. CDR1 and CDR2 (germline): LNHDA, SQIVND (reference sequence). The CDR3: CASSPDRHRVNEQFF. The CDR3 bases are TGTGCCAGTAGTCCCGACCGCCACAGGGTCAATGAGCAGTTCTTC.